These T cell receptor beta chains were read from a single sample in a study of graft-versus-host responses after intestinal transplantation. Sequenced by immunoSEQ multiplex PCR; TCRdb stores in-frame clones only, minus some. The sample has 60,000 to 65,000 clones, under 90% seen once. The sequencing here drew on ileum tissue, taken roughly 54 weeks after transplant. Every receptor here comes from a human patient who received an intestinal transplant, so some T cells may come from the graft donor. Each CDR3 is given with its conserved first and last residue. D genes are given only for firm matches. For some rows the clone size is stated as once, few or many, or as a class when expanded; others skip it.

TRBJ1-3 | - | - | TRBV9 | TGTGCCAGCAGCGTAGAAGGCTCTGGGGGTGGCCCTGGAAACACCATATATTTT | CASSVEGSGGGPGNTIYF
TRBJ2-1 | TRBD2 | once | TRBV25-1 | TGTGCCAGCAGTGCTAGCGGGAGGGCCAACAATGAGCAGTTCTTC | CASSASGRANNEQFF
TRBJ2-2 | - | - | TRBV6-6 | TGTGCCAGCAGTTACGCGGCAGGGAACACCGGGGAGCTGTTTTTT | CASSYAAGNTGELFF
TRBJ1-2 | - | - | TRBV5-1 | TGCGCCAGCAGCTTGGGTCGGTTAGGGGGTGATGGCTACACCTTC | CASSLGRLGGDGYTF
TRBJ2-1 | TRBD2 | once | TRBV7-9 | TGTGCCAGCAGCTTAGCGGGAGGGTACAATGAGCAGTTCTTC | CASSLAGGYNEQFF
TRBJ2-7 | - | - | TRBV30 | TGTGGATATACTCCAGGACAGCAGTACGAGCAGTACTTC | CGYTPGQQYEQYF
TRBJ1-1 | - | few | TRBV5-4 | TGTGCCAGCAGCCTCGGGGGGAACACTGAAGCTTTCTTT | CASSLGGNTEAFF
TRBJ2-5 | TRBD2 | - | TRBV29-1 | TGCAGCGTTACTCTTCAGCGGGAGAGATCGCAGTACTTC | CSVTLQRERSQYF
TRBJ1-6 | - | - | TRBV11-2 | TGTGCCAGCAGCTCGGCCAGGAGACCCCTCCACTTT | CASSSARRPLHF
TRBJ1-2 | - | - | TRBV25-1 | TGTGCCAGCAGTGAACCTAACTATGGCTACACCTTC | CASSEPNYGYTF
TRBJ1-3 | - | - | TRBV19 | TGTGCCAGTAGCCACAGGGCCTCTGGAAACACCATATATTTT | CASSHRASGNTIYF
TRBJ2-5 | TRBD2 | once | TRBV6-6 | TGTGCCAGCACGAATAGCGGGACGTACCAAGAGACCCAGTACTTC | CASTNSGTYQETQYF
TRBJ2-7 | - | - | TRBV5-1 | TGCGCCAGCAGCATGCCCTCCTACGAGCAGTACTTC | CASSMPSYEQYF
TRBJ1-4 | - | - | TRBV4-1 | TGCGCCAGCAGCCCCGGGACACTTACGACGGAACTGTTTTTT | CASSPGTLTTELFF
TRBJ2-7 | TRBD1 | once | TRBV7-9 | TGTGCCAGCATAGGGACAGCCTCCTACGAGCAGTACTTC | CASIGTASYEQYF
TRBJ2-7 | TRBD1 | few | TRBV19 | TGTGCCAGAACCGGGACAGGGGTCTACGAGCAGTACTTC | CARTGTGVYEQYF
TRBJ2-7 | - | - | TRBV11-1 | TGTGCCAGCAGCCCCCCGGGATTTAGCTCCTACGAGCAGTACTTC | CASSPPGFSSYEQYF
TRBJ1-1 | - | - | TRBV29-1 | TGCAGCGTGTGGGACGGATACACTGAAGCTTTCTTT | CSVWDGYTEAFF
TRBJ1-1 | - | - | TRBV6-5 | TGTGCCAGCAGAATGTCCGCGGCAGGATACACTGAAGCTTTCTTT | CASRMSAAGYTEAFF
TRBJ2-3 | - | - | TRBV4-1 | TGCGCCAGCAGCCAGGGCACAGGGTCGGCAGATACGCAGTATTTT | CASSQGTGSADTQYF
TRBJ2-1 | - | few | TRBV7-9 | TGTGCCAGCAGCTTATCCAGGGATGAGCAGTTCTTC | CASSLSRDEQFF
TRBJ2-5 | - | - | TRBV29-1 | TGCAGCGTTGAAGATCCGAGACTGATCGAGACCCAGTACTTC | CSVEDPRLIETQYF
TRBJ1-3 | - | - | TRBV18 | TGTGCCAGCTCCCACAGCTCTGGAAACACCATATATTTT | CASSHSSGNTIYF
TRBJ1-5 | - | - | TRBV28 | TGTGCCAGCAGTTTACGGTTAGGGAGAGGCAATCAGCCCCAGCATTTT | CASSLRLGRGNQPQHF
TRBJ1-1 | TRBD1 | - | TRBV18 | TGTGCCAGCTCTCTTTTCCCGGACAGGGCGAACACTGAAGCTTTCTTT | CASSLFPDRANTEAFF
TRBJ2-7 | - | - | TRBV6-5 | TGTGCCAGCAACGCCGGATCCGGTAGCTCCTACGAGCAGTACTTC | CASNAGSGSSYEQYF
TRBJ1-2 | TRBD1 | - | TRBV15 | TGTGCCACCAGCAGAGCCCTGACAGGGGCTATCTATGGCTACACCTTC | CATSRALTGAIYGYTF
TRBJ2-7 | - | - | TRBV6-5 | TGTGCCAGCAGTTACTCGGCCGGGGCGGGTGAGCAGTACTTC | CASSYSAGAGEQYF